One sample yielded the 3 T cell receptor beta chains listed below, sequenced in a study of identical twins. TCRdb redid the calling of the 5' RACE reads with MiXCR, one entry per CDR3 protein. The table shows around 140,000 distinct CDR3 sequences, with around 3.5% occurring only once. Sequenced material: memory T cells sorted from blood. These receptors were collected from a man between 18 and 35 years old in good health.

This clonotype was seen at least ten times. The V call is TRBV6-2 or TRBV6-3, the J call TRBJ2-1; D unresolved. V was clipped by 7 bases and J by 10 bases, with 14 bases between them. In germline, CDR1 is MNHEY, CDR2 SVGEGT. The CDR3 contains 12 residues. The CDR3 nucleotides read TGTGCCAGCAAGATGGTATTGGGAGAGCAGTTCTTC. Amino acids: CASKMVLGEQFF.

This clonotype appeared many times. V is TRBV5-5 and J is TRBJ2-7, with 10 bases identical to TRBD1. CDR1 is SGHKS and CDR2 is YYEKEE in the germline V gene (reference sequence). V gave up 4 bases and J gave up 6 bases; unmatched junction bases: 7. The CDR3 totals 14 residues. As DNA, the CDR3 is TGTGCCAGCAGCCTGGACAGGGGGGGAGGCGAGCAGTACTTC. Translated: CASSLDRGGGEQYF.

This clonotype has a count of ten or more. The chain combines TRBV6-1 with TRBJ2-3, with unresolved D. CDR3 length: 12 amino acids. V lost 4 bases and J lost 8, with 10 bases in between. Germline CDR1 and CDR2: MNHNS and SASEGT. CDR3 DNA sequence: TGTGCCAGCAGTGCGTTTAAGGCTACGCAGTATTTT. Protein: CASSAFKATQYF.